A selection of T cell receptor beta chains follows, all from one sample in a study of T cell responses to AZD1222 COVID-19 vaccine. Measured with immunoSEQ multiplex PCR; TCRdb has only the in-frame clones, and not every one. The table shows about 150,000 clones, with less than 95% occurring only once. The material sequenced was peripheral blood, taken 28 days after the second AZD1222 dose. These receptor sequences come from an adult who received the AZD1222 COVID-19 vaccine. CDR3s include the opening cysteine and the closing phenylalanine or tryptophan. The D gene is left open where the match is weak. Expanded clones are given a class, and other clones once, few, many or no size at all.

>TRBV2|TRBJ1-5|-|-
TGTGCCAGCAGGGGATCCAGCCAGCCCCAGCATTTT
CASRGSSQPQHF
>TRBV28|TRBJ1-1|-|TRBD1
TGTGCCAGCAGTGCCCGGAGACAGGGTGGGATTTCGGGGACTGAAGCTTTCTTT
CASSARRQGGISGTEAFF
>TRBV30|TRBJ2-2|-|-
TGTGCCTGGAGTGGTGGGACCGCCTTAGGGGGGAACACCGGGGAGCTGTTTTTT
CAWSGGTALGGNTGELFF
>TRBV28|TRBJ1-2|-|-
TGTGCCAGCAGTTTAAGTGGCCCGGGGGGTGGCTACACCTTC
CASSLSGPGGGYTF
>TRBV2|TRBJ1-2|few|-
TGTGCCAGCAGTGTGCCAGTACAAGGCTATGGCTACACCTTC
CASSVPVQGYGYTF
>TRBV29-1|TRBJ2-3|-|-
TGCAGCGTTGAAGTACTGGCCAAGGCGAATACGCAGTATTTT
CSVEVLAKANTQYF
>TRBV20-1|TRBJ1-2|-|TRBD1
TGCAGTACAGGGGGTGGCTACACCTTC
CSTGGGYTF
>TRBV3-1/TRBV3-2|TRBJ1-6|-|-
TGTGCCAGCAGCCAAGAGACAACAAATTCACCCCTCCACTTT
CASSQETTNSPLHF
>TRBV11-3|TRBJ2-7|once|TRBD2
TGTGCCAGCAGCCGCCAGCGGGAGGGCGAGCAGTACTTC
CASSRQREGEQYF
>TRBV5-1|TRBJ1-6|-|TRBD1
TGCGCCAGCAGCCCAGGGGACAGGGGGGTTGGATCACCCCTCCACTTT
CASSPGDRGVGSPLHF
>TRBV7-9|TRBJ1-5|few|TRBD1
TGTGCCAGCAGCCAGGGGGACGGGGGCAATCAGCCCCAGCATTTT
CASSQGDGGNQPQHF
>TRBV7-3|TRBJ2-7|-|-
TGTGCCAGCAGCCCCGGGAGTTGGAGCGAGCAGTACTTC
CASSPGSWSEQYF
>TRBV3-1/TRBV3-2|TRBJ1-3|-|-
TGTGCCAGCAGCCCAAAAGACGGAATTAACTCTGGAAACACCATATATTTT
CASSPKDGINSGNTIYF
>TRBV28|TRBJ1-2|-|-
TGTGCCAGCAGTTCGGCCGGGACCGAGGAAGGGTATGGCTACACCTTC
CASSSAGTEEGYGYTF
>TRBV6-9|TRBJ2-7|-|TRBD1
TGTGCCAGCAGTTATGCCTCCGGGACAGGGCTGGTTGAGCAGTACTTC
CASSYASGTGLVEQYF
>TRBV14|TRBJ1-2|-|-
TGTGCCAGCAGCCAAGTCGGACGGTGGGGGAGAGGCTACACCTTC
CASSQVGRWGRGYTF
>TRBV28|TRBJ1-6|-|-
TGTGCCAGCAGTCCGACCGGGGTAAACTGGGCTTGGAATTCACCCCTCCACTTT
CASSPTGVNWAWNSPLHF
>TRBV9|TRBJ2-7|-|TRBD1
TGTGCCAGCAGCGGTACCGGGACAGGGACGGGCGAGCAGTACTTC
CASSGTGTGTGEQYF
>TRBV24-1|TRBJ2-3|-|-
TGTGCCACCAGACACACGAGCGAAGATACGCAGTATTTT
CATRHTSEDTQYF
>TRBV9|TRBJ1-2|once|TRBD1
TGTGCCAGCAGCGAGTGGTTGACAGGGTCCTATGGCTACACCTTC
CASSEWLTGSYGYTF
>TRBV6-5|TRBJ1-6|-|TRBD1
TGTGCCAGCAGCCTTACAGGGGCCAATTCACCCCTCCACTTT
CASSLTGANSPLHF
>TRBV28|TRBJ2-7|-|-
TGTGCCAGCAGTTTAGAGGGGATTTGGGAGCAGTACTTC
CASSLEGIWEQYF
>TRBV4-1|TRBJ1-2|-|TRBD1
TGCGCCAGCAGCCATCCGGAGGACAGGGAAAATGTTTATGGCTACACCTTC
CASSHPEDRENVYGYTF
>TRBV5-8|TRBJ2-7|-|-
TGTGCCAGCAGCTTAGGGTATGCCTACGAGCAGTACTTC
CASSLGYAYEQYF
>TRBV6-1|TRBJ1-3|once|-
TGTGCCAGCAGTGAAAGGGGCCTTGGAAACACCATATATTTT
CASSERGLGNTIYF
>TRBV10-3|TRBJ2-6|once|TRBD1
TGTGCCATCAGTGGACTTGGGACAGTCTCTGGGGCCAACGTCCTGACTTTC
CAISGLGTVSGANVLTF
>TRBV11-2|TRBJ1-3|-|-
TGTGCCAGCAGCTCCCCCCATGTGGGAAACACCATATATTTT
CASSSPHVGNTIYF
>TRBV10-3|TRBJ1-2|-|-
TGTGCCATCAGTGAGGGGTACTCGGGGGGATATGGCTACACCTTC
CAISEGYSGGYGYTF
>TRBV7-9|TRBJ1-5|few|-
TGTGCCAGCAGCTTAAACGCCGGGGGCAATCAGCCCCAGCATTTT
CASSLNAGGNQPQHF
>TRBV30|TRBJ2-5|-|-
TGTGCCTGGGGTGGGTTCGGTGAGACCCAGTACTTC
CAWGGFGETQYF
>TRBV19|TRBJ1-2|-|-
TGTGCCAGTAGTATAGGGGCGGTCAACTATGGCTACACCTTC
CASSIGAVNYGYTF
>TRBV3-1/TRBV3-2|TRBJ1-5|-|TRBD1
TGTGCCAGCAGCCAGGGACAGGGTTCGGGGCCCCAGCATTTT
CASSQGQGSGPQHF
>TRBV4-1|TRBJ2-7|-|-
TGCGCCAGCAGCCAAGATCCAGGGAACTACGAGCAGTACTTC
CASSQDPGNYEQYF
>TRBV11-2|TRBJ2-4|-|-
TGTGCCAGCACCCCCGGAGGGGCCGGGTCAAATACCATTCAGTACTTC
CASTPGGAGSNTIQYF
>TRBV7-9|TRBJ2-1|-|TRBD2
TGTGCCAGCAGCCCGGCGGGGGGTAGGGGGAATGAGCAGTTCTTC
CASSPAGGRGNEQFF
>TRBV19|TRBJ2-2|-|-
TGTGCCAGTAGTATAGTAACGGATGCCGGGGAGCTGTTTTTT
CASSIVTDAGELFF
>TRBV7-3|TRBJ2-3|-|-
TGTGCCAGCAGCTCTCCATTTTTAGTAGGGAGTGAAACAGATACGCAGTATTTT
CASSSPFLVGSETDTQYF
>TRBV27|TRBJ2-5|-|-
TGTGCCAGCAGTTTATCCGGGGAGACCCAGTACTTC
CASSLSGETQYF
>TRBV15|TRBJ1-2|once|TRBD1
TGTGCCACCAGCAGAGATGTGGGACAGGGGATTCCTGGTTATGGCTACACCTTC
CATSRDVGQGIPGYGYTF
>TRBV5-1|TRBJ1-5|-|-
TGCGCCAGCAGCTTATACGGTAATAGCAATCAGCCCCAGCATTTT
CASSLYGNSNQPQHF
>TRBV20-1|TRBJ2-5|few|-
TGCAGTGCTAGTGGAGAGACCCAGTACTTC
CSASGETQYF
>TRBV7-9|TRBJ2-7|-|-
TGTGCCAGCAGTTTAGCTGAACTCTACGAGCAGTACTTC
CASSLAELYEQYF
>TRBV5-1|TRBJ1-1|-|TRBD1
TGCGCCAGCAGCTTGACCCCCCCCTGGACAGGGTCAACTGAAGCTTTCTTT
CASSLTPPWTGSTEAFF
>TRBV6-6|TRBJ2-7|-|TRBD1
TGTGCCAGCAGTTCCGGGACAGGGTCAACCTACGAGCAGTACTTC
CASSSGTGSTYEQYF
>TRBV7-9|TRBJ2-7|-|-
TGTGCCAGCAGCTCAATAGGGACCGCGATTCCCTACGAGCAGTACTTC
CASSSIGTAIPYEQYF
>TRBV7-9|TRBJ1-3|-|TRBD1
TGTGCCAGCAGCTCCAGGGACAGGGGACACACCATATATTTT
CASSSRDRGHTIYF
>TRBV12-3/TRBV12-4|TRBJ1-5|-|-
TGTGCCAGCAGTTTCGAAGCCCAGCCCCAGCATTTT
CASSFEAQPQHF
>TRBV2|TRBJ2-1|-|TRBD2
TGTGCCAGCAGGTCCCTACGGGGGGGAACTAATGAGCAGTTCTTC
CASRSLRGGTNEQFF
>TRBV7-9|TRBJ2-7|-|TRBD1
TGTGCCAGCAGCCCCCGGACAGGGAAGGTCTACGAGCAGTACTTC
CASSPRTGKVYEQYF
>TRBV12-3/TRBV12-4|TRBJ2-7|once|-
TGTGCCAGCAATAGGGACCCCACCTACGAGCAGTACTTC
CASNRDPTYEQYF
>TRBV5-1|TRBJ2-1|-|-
TGCGCCAGCAGAGGGCTGGACGCCAAGTCCTACAATGAGCAGTTCTTC
CASRGLDAKSYNEQFF
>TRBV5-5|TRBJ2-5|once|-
TGTGCCAGCAGCTTAGTTTGGCTAGTGGGGACCCAGTACTTC
CASSLVWLVGTQYF